This is a list of T cell receptor beta chains from one sample in a study of immune evolution from preneoplasia to lung adenocarcinoma. Data came from immunoSEQ multiplex PCR; TCRdb stores just in-frame clones and leaves some out. The sample carries 4,000 to 6,000 clones, about 80% recorded once. The sequenced sample consisted of FFPE normal lung tissue adjacent to the tumor. These receptors all stem from a person aged 45 to 69 with lung adenocarcinoma. The CDR3 runs from the conserved cysteine through the conserved F or W. The order of the fields is clone size, D gene, J gene, V gene, CDR3 protein, CDR3 DNA. D genes are given only for firm matches. Clone size is shown for a subset of rows, as once, few, many or a class of expanded clone.

clone_size: NA
d_call: NA
j_call: TRBJ2-2
v_call: TRBV7-7
cdr3_aa: CASSLDLWAGELFF
cdr3_nt: TGTGCCAGCAGCTTAGATCTCTGGGCCGGGGAGCTGTTTTTT

clone_size: NA
d_call: TRBD1
j_call: TRBJ2-5
v_call: TRBV6-5
cdr3_aa: CASKAGGKETQYF
cdr3_nt: TGTGCCAGCAAGGCAGGGGGAAAAGAGACCCAGTACTTC

clone_size: once
d_call: TRBD2
j_call: TRBJ2-1
v_call: TRBV28
cdr3_aa: CASSPRTSGPYEQFF
cdr3_nt: TGTGCCAGCAGCCCACGGACTAGCGGGCCCTATGAGCAGTTCTTC

clone_size: NA
d_call: NA
j_call: TRBJ1-4
v_call: TRBV4-1
cdr3_aa: CASSQVGEKLFF
cdr3_nt: TGCGCCAGCAGCCAAGTGGGCGAAAAACTGTTTTTT

clone_size: NA
d_call: NA
j_call: TRBJ1-5
v_call: TRBV4-1
cdr3_aa: CASSPGAAGNQPQHF
cdr3_nt: TGCGCCAGCAGCCCAGGGGCCGCTGGCAATCAGCCCCAGCATTTT

clone_size: once
d_call: NA
j_call: TRBJ2-7
v_call: TRBV6-5
cdr3_aa: CASSPGLRREQYF
cdr3_nt: TGTGCCAGCAGTCCCGGACTAAGGCGCGAGCAGTACTTC

clone_size: NA
d_call: NA
j_call: TRBJ2-2
v_call: TRBV6-4
cdr3_aa: CASSPDREAGELFF
cdr3_nt: TGTGCCAGCAGCCCAGACAGGGAGGCCGGGGAGCTGTTTTTT

clone_size: few
d_call: NA
j_call: TRBJ2-1
v_call: TRBV4-1
cdr3_aa: CASSQDEGSYNEQFF
cdr3_nt: TGCGCCAGCAGCCAAGACGAGGGGTCCTACAATGAGCAGTTCTTC

clone_size: NA
d_call: TRBD2
j_call: TRBJ2-1
v_call: TRBV28
cdr3_aa: CASSPGLAGANEQFF
cdr3_nt: TGTGCCAGCAGTCCCGGACTAGCGGGAGCTAATGAGCAGTTCTTC

clone_size: NA
d_call: NA
j_call: TRBJ1-1
v_call: TRBV6-1
cdr3_aa: CASSERPEREAFF
cdr3_nt: TGTGCCAGCAGTGAAAGGCCAGAGCGCGAAGCTTTCTTT

clone_size: NA
d_call: NA
j_call: TRBJ1-3
v_call: TRBV9
cdr3_aa: CASRGGENTIYF
cdr3_nt: TGTGCCAGTAGAGGGGGAGAAAACACCATATATTTT

clone_size: NA
d_call: NA
j_call: TRBJ2-7
v_call: TRBV4-1
cdr3_aa: CASSLPTGSEQYF
cdr3_nt: TGCGCCAGCAGCCTCCCTACAGGGTCCGAGCAGTACTTC

clone_size: NA
d_call: NA
j_call: TRBJ1-1
v_call: TRBV6-1
cdr3_aa: CASSEEDTYTEAFF
cdr3_nt: TGTGCCAGCAGTGAAGAGGATACATACACTGAAGCTTTCTTT

clone_size: NA
d_call: TRBD2
j_call: TRBJ2-1
v_call: TRBV30
cdr3_aa: CAWTSGSSNEQFF
cdr3_nt: TGTGCCTGGACTAGCGGGAGTAGTAATGAGCAGTTCTTC

clone_size: NA
d_call: NA
j_call: TRBJ1-5
v_call: TRBV18
cdr3_aa: CASSPGTGESQPQHF
cdr3_nt: TGTGCCAGCTCACCGGGGACGGGCGAGAGTCAGCCCCAGCATTTT

clone_size: once
d_call: NA
j_call: TRBJ2-7
v_call: TRBV29-1
cdr3_aa: CSVSTGVSYEQYF
cdr3_nt: TGCAGCGTTTCAACAGGAGTCTCCTACGAGCAGTACTTC

clone_size: few
d_call: NA
j_call: TRBJ1-3
v_call: TRBV7-6
cdr3_aa: CASSPDRNTIYF
cdr3_nt: TGTGCCAGCAGCCCGGACAGAAACACCATATATTTT

clone_size: NA
d_call: TRBD1
j_call: TRBJ1-1
v_call: TRBV28
cdr3_aa: CASGQGIMNTEAFF
cdr3_nt: TGTGCCTCGGGACAGGGCATTATGAACACTGAAGCTTTCTTT

clone_size: few
d_call: NA
j_call: TRBJ1-2
v_call: TRBV20-1
cdr3_aa: CSARDTSGYTF
cdr3_nt: TGCAGTGCTAGAGACACGTCAGGCTACACCTTC

clone_size: NA
d_call: NA
j_call: TRBJ2-1
v_call: TRBV30
cdr3_aa: CAWSVLREGTYNEQFF
cdr3_nt: TGTGCCTGGAGTGTACTTCGCGAGGGCACCTACAATGAGCAGTTCTTC

clone_size: NA
d_call: NA
j_call: TRBJ2-5
v_call: TRBV28
cdr3_aa: CASSLGSTETQYF
cdr3_nt: TGTGCCAGCAGTTTAGGGAGCACAGAGACCCAGTACTTC

clone_size: NA
d_call: NA
j_call: TRBJ1-1
v_call: TRBV27
cdr3_aa: CASSSSVGNTEAFF
cdr3_nt: TGTGCCAGCAGCTCCTCCGTAGGGAACACTGAAGCTTTCTTT

clone_size: once
d_call: TRBD2
j_call: TRBJ2-1
v_call: TRBV11-2
cdr3_aa: CASSLDWTSGPYNEQFF
cdr3_nt: TGTGCCAGCAGCTTAGATTGGACTAGCGGTCCCTACAATGAGCAGTTCTTC

clone_size: NA
d_call: NA
j_call: TRBJ1-1
v_call: TRBV7-3
cdr3_aa: CASSLEVNTEAFF
cdr3_nt: TGTGCCAGCAGCTTAGAGGTAAACACTGAAGCTTTCTTT

clone_size: NA
d_call: NA
j_call: TRBJ2-7
v_call: TRBV14
cdr3_aa: CASSTRDTFSYEQYF
cdr3_nt: TGTGCCAGCAGCACCCGGGACACTTTCTCCTACGAGCAGTACTTC

clone_size: NA
d_call: NA
j_call: TRBJ1-1
v_call: TRBV4-1
cdr3_aa: CASSQGRGPEAFF
cdr3_nt: TGCGCCAGCAGCCAAGGGAGGGGACCTGAAGCTTTCTTT

clone_size: NA
d_call: TRBD2
j_call: TRBJ2-2
v_call: TRBV9
cdr3_aa: CASSAGLANTGELFF
cdr3_nt: TGTGCCAGCAGCGCGGGACTAGCGAACACCGGGGAGCTGTTTTTT

clone_size: NA
d_call: NA
j_call: TRBJ1-3
v_call: TRBV12-5
cdr3_aa: CASGRGDFGNTIYF
cdr3_nt: TGTGCTAGTGGTCGGGGAGATTTTGGAAACACCATATATTTT

clone_size: NA
d_call: NA
j_call: TRBJ1-2
v_call: TRBV6-1
cdr3_aa: CASSTSDRNYGYTF
cdr3_nt: TGTGCCAGCAGTACCTCTGACAGGAACTATGGCTACACCTTC

clone_size: NA
d_call: NA
j_call: TRBJ1-1
v_call: TRBV7-2
cdr3_aa: CASSQLQYSEAFF
cdr3_nt: TGTGCCAGCAGCCAATTACAGTACTCTGAAGCTTTCTTT

clone_size: NA
d_call: TRBD1
j_call: TRBJ2-7
v_call: TRBV7-8
cdr3_aa: CASSLAPGQGYEQYF
cdr3_nt: TGTGCCAGCAGCTTAGCGCCGGGACAGGGGTACGAGCAGTACTTC